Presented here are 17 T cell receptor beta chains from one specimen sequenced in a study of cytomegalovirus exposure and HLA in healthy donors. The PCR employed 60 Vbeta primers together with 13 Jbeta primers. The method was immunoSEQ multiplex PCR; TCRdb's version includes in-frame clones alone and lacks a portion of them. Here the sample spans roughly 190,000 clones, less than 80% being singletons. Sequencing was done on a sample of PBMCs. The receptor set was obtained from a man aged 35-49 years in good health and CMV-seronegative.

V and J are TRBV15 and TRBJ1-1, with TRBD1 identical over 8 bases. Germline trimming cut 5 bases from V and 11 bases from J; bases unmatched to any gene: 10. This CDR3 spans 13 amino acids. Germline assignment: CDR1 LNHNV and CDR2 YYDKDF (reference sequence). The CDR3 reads CATSGGQGRVAFF. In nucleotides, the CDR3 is TGTGCCACCAGCGGAGGACAGGGCAGGGTTGCTTTCTTT.

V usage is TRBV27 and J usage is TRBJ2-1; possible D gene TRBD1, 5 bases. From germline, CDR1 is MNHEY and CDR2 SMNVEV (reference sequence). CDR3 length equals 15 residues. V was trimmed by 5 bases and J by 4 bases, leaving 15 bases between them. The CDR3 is CASSTTDAPYNEQFF. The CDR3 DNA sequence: TGTGCCAGCAGTACGACAGACGCACCATACAATGAGCAGTTCTTC.

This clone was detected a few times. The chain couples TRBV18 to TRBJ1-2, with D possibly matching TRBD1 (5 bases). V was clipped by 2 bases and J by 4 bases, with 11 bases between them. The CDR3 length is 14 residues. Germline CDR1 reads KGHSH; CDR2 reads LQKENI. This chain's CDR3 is CASSPAGGIYGYTF. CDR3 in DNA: TGTGCCAGCTCACCAGCCGGGGGGATCTATGGCTACACCTTC.

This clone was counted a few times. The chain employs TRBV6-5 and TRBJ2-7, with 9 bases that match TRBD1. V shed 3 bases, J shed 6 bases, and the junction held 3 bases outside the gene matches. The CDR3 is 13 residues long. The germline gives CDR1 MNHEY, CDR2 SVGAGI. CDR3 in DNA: TGTGCCAGCAGTTATGGGACAGGGACCGAGCAGTACTTC. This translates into CASSYGTGTEQYF.

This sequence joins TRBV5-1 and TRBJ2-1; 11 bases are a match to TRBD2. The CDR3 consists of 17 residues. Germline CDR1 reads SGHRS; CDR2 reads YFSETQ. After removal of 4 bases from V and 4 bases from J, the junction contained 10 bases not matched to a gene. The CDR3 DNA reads TGCGCCAGCAGCCCCGGGGGGCTAGCGGGGGGTTACAATGAGCAGTTCTTC. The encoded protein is CASSPGGLAGGYNEQFF.

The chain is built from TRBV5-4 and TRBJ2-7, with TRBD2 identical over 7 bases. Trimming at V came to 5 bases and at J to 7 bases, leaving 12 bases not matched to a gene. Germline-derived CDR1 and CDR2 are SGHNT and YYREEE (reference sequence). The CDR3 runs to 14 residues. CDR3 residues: CASSTGTNLQEQYF. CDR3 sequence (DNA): TGTGCCAGCAGTACCGGGACTAACCTCCAAGAGCAGTACTTC.

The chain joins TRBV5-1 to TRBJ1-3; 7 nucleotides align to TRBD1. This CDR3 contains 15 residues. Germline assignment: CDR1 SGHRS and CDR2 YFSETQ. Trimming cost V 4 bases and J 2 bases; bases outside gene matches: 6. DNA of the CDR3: TGCGCCAGCAGCGACTACAGGGGTCCTGGAAACACCATATATTTT. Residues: CASSDYRGPGNTIYF.

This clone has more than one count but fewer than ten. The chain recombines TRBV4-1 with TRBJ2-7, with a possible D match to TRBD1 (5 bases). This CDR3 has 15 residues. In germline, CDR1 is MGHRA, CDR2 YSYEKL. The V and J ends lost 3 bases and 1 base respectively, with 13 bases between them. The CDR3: CASSHTFRDSYEQYF. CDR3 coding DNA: TGCGCCAGCAGCCACACTTTCAGGGATTCCTACGAGCAGTACTTC.

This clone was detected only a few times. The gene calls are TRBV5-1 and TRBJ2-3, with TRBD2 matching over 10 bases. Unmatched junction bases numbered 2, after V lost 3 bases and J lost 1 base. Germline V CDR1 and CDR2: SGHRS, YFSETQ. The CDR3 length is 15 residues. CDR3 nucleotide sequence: TGCGCCAGCAGCTACGGACTAGCGGGCACAGATACGCAGTATTTT. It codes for CASSYGLAGTDTQYF.

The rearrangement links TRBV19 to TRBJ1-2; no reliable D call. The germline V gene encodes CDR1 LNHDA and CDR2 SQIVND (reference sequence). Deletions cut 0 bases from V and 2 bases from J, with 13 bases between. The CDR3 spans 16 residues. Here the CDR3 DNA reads TGTGCCAGTAGTATAGACCTCGACACGGGAAACTATGGCTACACCTTC. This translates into CASSIDLDTGNYGYTF.

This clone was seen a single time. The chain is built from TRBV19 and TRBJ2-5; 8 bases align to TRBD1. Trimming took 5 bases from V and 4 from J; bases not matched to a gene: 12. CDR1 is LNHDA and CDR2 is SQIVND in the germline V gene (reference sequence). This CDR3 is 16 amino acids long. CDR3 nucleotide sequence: TGTGCCAGTAGTGGATCAGGGGGCGGGTTAGGAGAGACCCAGTACTTC. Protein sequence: CASSGSGGGLGETQYF.

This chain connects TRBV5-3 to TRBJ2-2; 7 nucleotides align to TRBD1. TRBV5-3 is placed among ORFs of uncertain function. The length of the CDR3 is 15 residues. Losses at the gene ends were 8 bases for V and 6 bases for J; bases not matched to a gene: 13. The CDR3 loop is CASLEGALWAGELFF. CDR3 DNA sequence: TGTGCCAGCCTAGAGGGGGCCCTGTGGGCCGGGGAGCTGTTTTTT.

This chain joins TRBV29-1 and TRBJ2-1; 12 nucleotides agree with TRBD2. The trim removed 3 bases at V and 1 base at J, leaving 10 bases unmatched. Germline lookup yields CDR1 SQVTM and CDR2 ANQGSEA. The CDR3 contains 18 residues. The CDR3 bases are TGCAGCGTTGAGTCTCTAGCGGGGGGGGTAGGGTCCTACAATGAGCAGTTCTTC. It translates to CSVESLAGGVGSYNEQFF.

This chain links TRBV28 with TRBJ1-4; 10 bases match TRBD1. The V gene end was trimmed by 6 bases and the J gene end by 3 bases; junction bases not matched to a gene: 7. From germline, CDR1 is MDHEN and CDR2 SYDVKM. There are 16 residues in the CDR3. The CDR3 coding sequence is TGTGCCAGCAGATCCGGGACAGGGGATCCTAATGAAAAACTGTTTTTT. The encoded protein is CASRSGTGDPNEKLFF.

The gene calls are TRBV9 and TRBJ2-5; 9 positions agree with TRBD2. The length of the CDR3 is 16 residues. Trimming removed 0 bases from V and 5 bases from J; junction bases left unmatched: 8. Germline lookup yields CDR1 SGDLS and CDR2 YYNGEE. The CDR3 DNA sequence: TGTGCCAGCAGCGTAGTCACTAGCGGGTTTCGGGAGACCCAGTACTTC. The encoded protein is CASSVVTSGFRETQYF.

The CDR3 spells CATSRTTGVGTEAFF. The DNA of the CDR3 is TGTGCCACCAGCAGAACTACAGGGGTCGGCACTGAAGCTTTCTTT. V and J are TRBV15 and TRBJ1-1; 7 bases are a match to TRBD1. Looked up from germline, CDR1 is LNHNV and CDR2 is YYDKDF (reference sequence). The junction had 7 bases not matched to a gene; V was cut back by 2 bases and J by 4 bases. This CDR3 spans 15 amino acids.

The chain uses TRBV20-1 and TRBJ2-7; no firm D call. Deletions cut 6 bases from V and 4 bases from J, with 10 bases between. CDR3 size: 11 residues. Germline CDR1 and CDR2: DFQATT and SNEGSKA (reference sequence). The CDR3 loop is CSADTGYEQYF. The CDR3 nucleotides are TGCAGTGCCGATACCGGGTACGAGCAGTACTTC.